Each of the 20 T cell receptor beta chains below was sequenced from the same sample in a study of shared clonotypes between healthy human individuals (dated by TCRdb to 2020 to 2021). To prepare the library, the immunoSEQ multiplex PCR assay was applied. This immuneACCESS table, as held by TCRdb, lists in-frame sequences with V and J called but not all clones. Of the missing ones, under half trace to an unresolved V gene in checked studies; the others have no known cause. In this sample the table shows 600,000 to 750,000 clones, 55% to 75% of which occur a single time. The ten largest clones represent approximately 1.7% of the sample. The source material was memory CD4+ T cells sorted from blood. In light of the paper, this sample's cell subset or site label describes: CD45RA-negative fraction. The receptor set was obtained from a woman aged 25 to 39 in good health.

This clone has only a few counts. The chain uses TRBV5-1 and TRBJ1-4; no clear D gene. The V gene lost 2 bases and the J gene lost 6 bases, with 11 bases spanning the gap. Germline loops: CDR1 SGHRS, CDR2 YFSETQ. The CDR3 has 14 residues. The DNA of the CDR3 is TGCGCCAGCAGCTTATCGGATCTGGATGAAAAACTGTTTTTT. Protein: CASSLSDLDEKLFF.

The chain uses TRBV28 and TRBJ2-5; perhaps D is TRBD1 or TRBD2 (5 bases each). This CDR3 has 14 residues. Per germline, CDR1 MDHEN and CDR2 SYDVKM. V lost 6 bases to trimming and J lost 6 bases, with 17 bases between them. Here the CDR3 DNA reads TGTGCCAGCAGCCCCGGGGACCAGAGAAAGACCCAGTACTTC. It encodes CASSPGDQRKTQYF.

As regards this clone: This sample includes further DNA sequences coding for the same CDR3. The chain uses TRBV5-4 and TRBJ1-3, with 7 bases lining up with TRBD1. Germline-derived CDR1 and CDR2 are SGHNT and YYREEE (reference sequence). V shed 4 bases, J shed 5 bases, and the junction held 6 bases outside the gene matches. There are 14 residues in the CDR3. The CDR3 here is CASSIDRARNTIYF. The DNA of the CDR3 is TGTGCCAGCAGCATAGACAGGGCTAGAAACACCATATATTTT.

The chain combines TRBV5-1 with TRBJ1-1; 8 positions match TRBD1. CDR1 and CDR2 (germline): SGHRS, YFSETQ. There are 15 residues in the CDR3. With V trimmed by 4 bases and J by 2 bases, 7 bases remained unmatched. This CDR3 reads CASSPQDRVNTEAFF. The CDR3 nucleotides read TGCGCCAGCAGCCCCCAGGACAGGGTCAACACTGAAGCTTTCTTT.

The chain uses TRBV11-1 and TRBJ2-1; D not resolved. The CDR3 loop spans 15 amino acids. The V gene's germline CDR1 is SGHAT and CDR2 FQDESV (reference sequence). Trimming left V 2 bases short and J 5 bases short, with 13 bases between. The CDR3 spells CASSLLTIDNNEQFF. CDR3 DNA sequence: TGTGCCAGCAGCTTACTAACTATAGATAACAATGAGCAGTTCTTC.

The rearrangement joins TRBV21-1 to TRBJ2-2; the tabulated D call, TRBD2, remains unverified against the DNA. TRBV21-1 is flagged as a pseudogene. The CDR3 totals 13 residues. CDR3 sequence (DNA): TGTGCCAGCAGCAAAGTTTTCGAAGCTGAGCTGTTTTTT. Protein sequence: CASSKVFEAELFF.

This chain links TRBV4-1 with TRBJ2-1, with 7 bases lining up with TRBD2. CDR1 is MGHRA and CDR2 is YSYEKL in the germline V gene. The CDR3 consists of 17 residues. The V gene end was trimmed by 3 bases and the J gene end by 7 bases; junction bases not matched to a gene: 15. DNA of the CDR3: TGCGCCAGCAGCCAGACTCCATCTAGCGGACGAGGGAATGAGCAGTTCTTC. This gives the protein CASSQTPSSGRGNEQFF.

This clone was detected ten times or more. CDR3 sequence reads: CASSPYRISSYNEQFF. As DNA, the CDR3 is TGTGCCAGCAGCCCTTATCGAATAAGCTCCTACAATGAGCAGTTCTTC. The V and J genes are TRBV7-8 and TRBJ2-1; D is uncertain. V lost 5 bases to trimming and J lost 0 bases, with 14 bases between them. The germline gives CDR1 SGHVS, CDR2 FQNEAQ. The CDR3 is 16 amino acids.

The rearrangement uses TRBV5-5 and TRBJ1-1; D perhaps matches TRBD1 (5 bases). This CDR3 has 12 residues. V lost 0 bases and J lost 10, with 10 bases in between. CDR1 is SGHKS and CDR2 is YYEKEE in the germline V gene (reference sequence). The CDR3: CASSLDEGRAFF. CDR3 sequence (DNA): TGTGCCAGCAGCTTGGATGAGGGGCGAGCTTTCTTT.

This clone was detected many times. This sequence joins TRBV2 and TRBJ1-3; D is ambiguous. Per germline, CDR1 SNHLY and CDR2 FYNNEI. The CDR3 contains 13 residues. The V and J ends lost 7 bases and 0 bases respectively, with 7 bases between them. CDR3 coding DNA: TGTGCCAGCAACCGAAACTCTGGAAACACCATATATTTT. Its translation: CASNRNSGNTIYF.

The V call is TRBV27, the J call TRBJ2-1, with TRBD2 matching over 9 bases. With V trimmed by 8 bases and J by 8 bases, 16 bases remained unmatched. The germline gives CDR1 MNHEY, CDR2 SMNVEV (reference sequence). The CDR3 spans 16 residues. For the CDR3, the DNA is TGTGCCAGCGGTCCTTTTAGCGGGAGTTACCGCCATGAGCAGTTCTTC. Translated: CASGPFSGSYRHEQFF.

This clone was seen only once. This sequence joins TRBV6-6 and TRBJ1-5; D is unclear. Trimming took 10 bases from V and 2 from J, leaving 15 bases between them. The CDR3 has 14 residues. The germline V gene encodes CDR1 MNHNY and CDR2 SVGAGI (reference sequence). In DNA form, the CDR3 reads TGTGCCACCTCCCCTCGGGGTGGCAATCAGCCCCAGCATTTT. It codes for CATSPRGGNQPQHF.

This clone was counted between two and nine times. The rearrangement joins TRBV18 to TRBJ1-2; D not resolved. The CDR3 spans 15 residues. Germline loops: CDR1 KGHSH, CDR2 LQKENI. Trimming cost V 4 bases and J 0 bases, with 12 bases left between them. The CDR3 spells CASSLNPQPNYGYTF. CDR3 coding DNA: TGTGCCAGCTCACTTAACCCACAGCCTAACTATGGCTACACCTTC.

This chain uses TRBV18 with TRBJ1-3, with no clear D. The germline V gene encodes CDR1 KGHSH and CDR2 LQKENI. The CDR3 contains 13 residues. Trimming cost V 3 bases and J 4 bases, with 7 bases left between them. The CDR3 sequence is CASSPRNGNTIYF. CDR3 coding DNA: TGTGCCAGCTCACCCCGGAACGGAAACACCATATATTTT.

The chain couples TRBV5-1 to TRBJ2-1; 9 bases fit TRBD2. Germline trimming cut 4 bases from V and 4 bases from J; bases unmatched to any gene: 15. Germline assignment: CDR1 SGHRS and CDR2 YFSETQ. This CDR3 has 18 amino acids. In DNA form, the CDR3 reads TGCGCCAGCAGCCCGACCATCCGGACTAGCGCTCTTTACAATGAGCAGTTCTTC. Translated: CASSPTIRTSALYNEQFF.

The chain joins TRBV5-8 to TRBJ1-2; D is perhaps TRBD1 (5 bases). This CDR3 is 13 amino acids long. Germline CDR1 and CDR2: SGHTS and YDEGEE. The V and J ends lost 4 bases and 3 bases respectively, with 10 bases between them. Here the CDR3 DNA reads TGTGCCAGCAGCCTGGGACGCGACTATGGCTACACCTTC. It encodes CASSLGRDYGYTF.

This clone was found a few times. The rearrangement uses TRBV5-1 and TRBJ2-1; no clear D. The CDR3 totals 11 residues. The germline V gene has CDR1 SGHRS and CDR2 YFSETQ. The V and J ends lost 0 bases and 10 bases respectively, with 5 bases between them. The CDR3 sequence: CASSLAGEQFF. The CDR3 DNA reads as TGCGCCAGCAGCTTGGCCGGGGAGCAGTTCTTC.

V usage is TRBV6-5 and J usage is TRBJ1-2; 8 bases align to TRBD1. The CDR3 loop spans 16 amino acids. V lost 0 bases and J lost 8; bases outside the gene matches: 11. Germline assignment: CDR1 MNHEY and CDR2 SVGAGI. CDR3 in amino acids: CASSYSRRGRTTGYTF. The CDR3 coding sequence is TGTGCCAGCAGTTACTCGCGCAGGGGGCGAACGACCGGCTACACCTTC.

The chain has TRBV6-1 and TRBJ2-3; D is perhaps TRBD1 (6 bases). CDR1 and CDR2 (germline): MNHNS, SASEGT. The CDR3 runs to 13 residues. V dropped 6 bases and J dropped 6 bases, with 13 bases sitting between them. CDR3 region: CASSLTGDDTQYF. The CDR3 DNA is TGTGCCAGCAGCCTGACAGGCGATGATACGCAGTATTTT.

This rearrangement joins TRBV10-3 to TRBJ2-3; possible D gene TRBD2, 6 bases. This CDR3 region has 14 residues. V was shortened by 1 base and J by 7 bases, with 12 bases between the two germline ends. Germline V gene lookup returns CDR1 ENHRY and CDR2 SYGVKD. CDR3 sequence reads: CAISEYGSPNTQYF. The CDR3 region has the DNA TGTGCCATCAGTGAGTACGGGAGTCCGAATACGCAGTATTTT.